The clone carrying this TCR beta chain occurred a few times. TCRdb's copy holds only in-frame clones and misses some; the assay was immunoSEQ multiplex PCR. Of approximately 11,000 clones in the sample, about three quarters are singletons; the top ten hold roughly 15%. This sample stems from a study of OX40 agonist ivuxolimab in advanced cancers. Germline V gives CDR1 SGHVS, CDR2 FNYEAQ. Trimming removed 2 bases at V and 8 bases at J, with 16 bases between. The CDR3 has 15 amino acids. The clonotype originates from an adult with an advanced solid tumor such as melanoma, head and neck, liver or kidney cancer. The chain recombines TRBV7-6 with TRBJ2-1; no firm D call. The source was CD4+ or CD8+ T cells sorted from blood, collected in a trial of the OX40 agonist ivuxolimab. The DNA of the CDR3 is TGTGCCAGCAGCTTATTACACCCGGCGGCAGATGAGCAGTTCTTC. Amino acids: CASSLLHPAADEQFF.